The 8 T cell receptor beta chains in this list originate from one sample, sequenced in a study of Ad26.COV2.S vaccination and SARS-CoV-2 variants. TCRdb's copy holds only in-frame clones and misses some; the assay was immunoSEQ multiplex PCR. The sample lists roughly 510,000 clones, around nine tenths seen once, with roughly 13% in the top ten. The treatment denotes: 15 to 20 received Ad26.COV2.S at low or high dose, single or two shots; five or six received placebo; per-sample allocation not given. After the first vaccine or placebo injection, samples were drawn on day 63. The sequences come from peripheral blood, collected in a trial of Ad26.COV2.S vaccine versus placebo. The origin of the receptors is a person aged 18-65 years who received the Ad26.COV2.S COVID-19 vaccine or a placebo.

The CDR3 is CASRPTTVSDYGYTF. The CDR3 nucleotides are TGTGCCAGTAGACCTACGACTGTGTCAGACTATGGCTACACCTTC. V usage is TRBV19 and J usage is TRBJ1-2; D gene ambiguous. Trimming cost V 6 bases and J 3 bases, with 17 bases left between them. This CDR3 spans 15 amino acids. Germline CDR1 LNHDA, CDR2 SQIVND (reference sequence).

The chain joins TRBV7-2 to TRBJ1-6; D call uncertain. The CDR3 totals 17 residues. Germline CDR1 reads SGHTA; CDR2 reads FQGNSA. Trimming shortened V by 5 bases and J by 6 bases, and 20 bases separated the two germline ends. The CDR3 coding sequence is TGTGCCAGCAGCCCTATTCCGGGAATGGCGGTTAATTCACCCCTCCACTTT. Residues: CASSPIPGMAVNSPLHF.

The chain is built from TRBV7-9 and TRBJ2-5; perhaps TRBD2 as D (5 bases). This CDR3 comprises 15 residues. Germline lookup yields CDR1 SEHNR and CDR2 FQNEAQ (reference sequence). Trimming left V 1 base short and J 1 base short, with 10 bases between. CDR3 residues: CASSLVSGPQETQYF. CDR3 nucleotide sequence: TGTGCCAGCAGCTTAGTGAGCGGACCCCAAGAGACCCAGTACTTC.

The V call is TRBV29-1, the J call TRBJ2-7, with D possibly called TRBD1 or TRBD2 (6 bases each). CDR1 and CDR2 (germline): SQVTM, ANQGSEA. Trimming took off 6 bases at V and 0 bases at J, with 18 bases between the two ends. The CDR3 runs to 15 residues. The CDR3 nucleotides are TGCAGCGTCAAGGACAGTAGCGGTGGCTCCTACGAGCAGTACTTC. It specifies CSVKDSSGGSYEQYF.

The chain combines TRBV6-2 or TRBV6-3 with TRBJ2-7; D is possibly TRBD1 or TRBD2 (5 bases each). Germline CDR1 MNHEY, CDR2 SVGEGT. There are 12 residues in the CDR3. Trimming stripped 5 bases from V and 8 bases from J, with 13 bases between. This chain's CDR3 is CASSQLGTQQYF. CDR3 sequence (DNA): TGTGCCAGCAGTCAACTCGGGACCCAGCAGTACTTC.

The rearrangement links TRBV19 to TRBJ1-1; D not resolved. The germline CDR1 and CDR2 sequences are LNHDA and SQIVND (reference sequence). The CDR3 contains 13 residues. Deletions cut 5 bases from V and 4 bases from J, with 11 bases between. This CDR3 is CASSYKTVTEAFF. CDR3 coding DNA: TGTGCCAGTAGTTATAAGACGGTCACTGAAGCTTTCTTT.

This clone was counted a single time. The rearrangement links TRBV7-2 to TRBJ2-7; D is ambiguous. CDR1 and CDR2 from the germline V gene are SGHTA and FQGNSA. The CDR3 has 15 amino acids. The germline V and J ends were trimmed by 1 base and 6 bases, with 16 bases remaining between them. CDR3 sequence: CASSLDPAATTEQYF. The CDR3 bases are TGTGCCAGCAGCTTAGATCCCGCCGCCACTACCGAGCAGTACTTC. The full variable domain, in which reference TRBV7-2 and TRBJ2-7 provide the parts outside the CDR3, is GAGVSQSPSNKVTEKGKDVELRCDPISGHTALYWYRQSLGQGLEFLIYFQGNSAPDKSGLPSDRFSAERTGGSVSTLTIQRTQQEDSAVYLCASSLDPAATTEQYFGPGTRLTVT.

This clone showed up just a few times. V is TRBV18 and J is TRBJ2-2; no definite D call. V was clipped by 3 bases and J by 7 bases, with 18 bases between them. Germline V lookup: CDR1 KGHSH, CDR2 LQKENI. The CDR3 has 16 amino acids. CDR3 amino acids: CASSPLPPGAGGELFF. The CDR3 bases are TGTGCCAGCTCACCCCTACCTCCGGGTGCAGGCGGGGAGCTGTTTTTT.